Below, 8 T cell receptor beta chains from the same sample are listed, as sequenced in a study of blood T cell repertoires in COVID-19. This table comes from immunoSEQ multiplex PCR, and its TCRdb copy is limited to in-frame clones, with some not included. The data show about 320,000 clones, approximately 89% seen once. Sample: PBMCs or T cells enriched from blood (not recorded which). The receptor source for this set is a man aged 25 to 40 who had recovered from COVID-19.

This sequence joins TRBV7-9 and TRBJ1-3; TRBD1 might be the D (6 bases). The CDR3 has 19 amino acids. Per germline, CDR1 SEHNR and CDR2 FQNEAQ (reference sequence). V lost 5 bases, J lost 1 base, and 24 bases lay in between. The CDR3 loop is CASSPRVGALGISGNTIYF. The CDR3 region has the DNA TGTGCCAGCAGCCCAAGGGTGGGGGCATTAGGTATTTCTGGAAACACCATATATTTT.

The rearrangement joins TRBV2 to TRBJ2-2, with 7 positions matching TRBD1. Trimming at V came to 4 bases and at J to 4 bases, leaving 3 bases not matched to a gene. The CDR3 is made up of 14 amino acids. The germline CDR1 and CDR2 sequences are SNHLY and FYNNEI. CDR3 region: CASSARTGTGELFF. CDR3 DNA: TGTGCCAGCAGTGCCCGGACAGGCACCGGGGAGCTGTTTTTT.

The J gene is TRBJ1-5, the V gene TRBV5-7, with a possible D match to TRBD1 (5 bases). TRBV5-7 is flagged as an ORF with uncertain function. The CDR3 runs to 16 residues. Trimming took 3 bases from V and 0 from J, leaving 13 bases between them. CDR3 sequence (DNA): TGTGCCAGCAGCTCTAGGACACCTCGTAGCAATCAGCCCCAGCATTTT. Amino acids: CASSSRTPRSNQPQHF.

The chain links TRBV7-2 to TRBJ1-3, with D possibly being TRBD1 (6 bases). CDR1 and CDR2 (germline): SGHTA, FQGNSA. V shed 2 bases and J shed 2 bases, with 10 bases lying between them. The CDR3 loop spans 15 amino acids. DNA for the CDR3: TGTGCCAGCAGCTTACAGGGGAGTACTGGAAACACCATATATTTT. It yields the protein CASSLQGSTGNTIYF.

This chain links TRBV5-4 with TRBJ2-1; TRBD2 agrees at 7 bases. CDR3 length equals 17 residues. V was clipped by 1 base and J by 2 bases; unmatched bases: 9. CDR1 SGHNT and CDR2 YYREEE come from the germline V gene (reference sequence). Here the CDR3 DNA reads TGTGCCAGCAGCTTGTTTGGGGGGGGTGCACCCTACAATGAGCAGTTCTTC. It encodes CASSLFGGGAPYNEQFF.

V usage is TRBV9 and J usage is TRBJ2-2; D perhaps matches TRBD1 (6 bases). V was pared by 0 bases and J by 3 bases, with 9 bases between. CDR1 is SGDLS, CDR2 YYNGEE, per germline. The CDR3 sequence is 15 residues long. CDR3: CASSVGGGDTGELFF. In nucleotides, the CDR3 is TGTGCCAGCAGCGTAGGAGGGGGAGACACCGGGGAGCTGTTTTTT. Drawing the rest from reference TRBV9 and TRBJ2-2, the complete variable domain is DSGVTQTPKHLITATGQRVTLRCSPRSGDLSVYWYQQSLDQGLQFLIQYYNGEERAKGNILERFSAQQFPDLHSELNLSSLELGDSALYFCASSVGGGDTGELFFGEGSRLTVL.

The genes are TRBV27 and TRBJ2-6; the D gene is possibly TRBD1 (6 bases). CDR3 length: 22 residues. The germline gives CDR1 MNHEY, CDR2 SMNVEV (reference sequence). The V end lost 4 bases, the J end lost 2 bases, and 30 bases lay between the germline ends. CDR3: CASSSGLEWTELSLPGANVLTF. Here the CDR3 DNA reads TGTGCCAGCAGTTCCGGACTCGAATGGACAGAATTATCCCTCCCTGGGGCCAACGTCCTGACTTTC.

The chain combines TRBV24-1 with TRBJ2-6; D might be TRBD1 (6 bases). This CDR3 has 19 amino acids. The V gene lost 2 bases and the J gene lost 2 bases, with 18 bases spanning the gap. Looked up from germline, CDR1 is KGHDR and CDR2 is SFDVKD. In DNA form, the CDR3 reads TGTGCCACCAGTGATTCCCGAGCCGGGACATTTGCTGGGGCCAACGTCCTGACTTTC. Translated, it gives CATSDSRAGTFAGANVLTF.